These 7 T cell receptor beta chains were all obtained from the same sample, sequenced in a study of control samples from healthy donors and cancer patients. Assay: immunoSEQ multiplex PCR; the TCRdb copy retains only in-frame clones and omits some. The data show tens of thousands of clones, with about nine tenths seen just once and around 3.8% held by the top ten. The sample was blood. Every receptor here comes from a woman aged 18-29 years in good health.

V gene TRBV19 combines with J gene TRBJ1-2, with 8 bases identical to TRBD1. This CDR3 has 15 amino acids. V lost 4 bases to trimming and J lost 5 bases; unmatched junction nucleotides: 9. Germline assignment: CDR1 LNHDA and CDR2 SQIVND (reference sequence). The CDR3 reads CASSTGQGAYYGYTF. The CDR3, as DNA: TGTGCCAGTAGTACCGGCCAGGGGGCATATTATGGCTACACCTTC.

The chain links TRBV6-6 to TRBJ1-1; D perhaps matches TRBD1 (5 bases). V was trimmed by 2 bases and J by 3 bases, leaving 7 bases between them. The CDR3 is made up of 13 amino acids. Germline CDR1 reads MNHNY; CDR2 reads SVGAGI (reference sequence). The CDR3 spells CASSYGADTEAFF. In nucleotides, the CDR3 is TGTGCCAGCAGTTACGGGGCGGACACTGAAGCTTTCTTT.

The chain has TRBV5-1 and TRBJ1-4; TRBD1 matches 7 bases. The germline V gene has CDR1 SGHRS and CDR2 YFSETQ. This CDR3 is built from 14 residues. Losses at the gene ends were 4 bases for V and 3 bases for J; bases not matched to a gene: 3. The CDR3 reads CASSPGQPNEKLFF. The CDR3 nucleotides are TGCGCCAGCAGCCCGGGACAGCCTAATGAAAAACTGTTTTTT. The variable domain in full, with the rest retrieved from reference TRBV5-1 and TRBJ1-4, is KAGVTQTPRYLIKTRGQQVTLSCSPISGHRSVSWYQQTPGQGLQFLFEYFSETQRNKGNFPGRFSGRQFSNSRSEMNVSTLELGDSALYLCASSPGQPNEKLFFGSGTQLSVL.

V and J are TRBV7-9 and TRBJ2-7; 11 positions agree with TRBD1. V trimming: 7 bases; J trimming: 1 base; junction bases outside the gene matches: 9. Germline CDR1 SEHNR, CDR2 FQNEAQ (reference sequence). This CDR3 spans 16 amino acids. The CDR3, as DNA: TGTGCCAGCACCGGACAGGGGGCTCGATTTTCCTACGAGCAGTACTTC. Translating it yields CASTGQGARFSYEQYF.

CDR3 protein: CASSHQPNTEAFF. The CDR3 DNA follows: TGTGCCAGCAGCCATCAGCCGAACACTGAAGCTTTCTTT. The chain is built from TRBV25-1 and TRBJ1-1; no firm D call. Trimming pared 6 bases from V and 1 base from J, leaving 9 bases between. Germline lookup yields CDR1 MGHDK and CDR2 SYGVNS. This CDR3 is 13 amino acids long.

J is TRBJ1-1 and V is TRBV3-1 (or the pseudogene TRBV3-2); no clear D. The germline CDR1 and CDR2 sequences are LGHDT and YNNKEL (reference sequence). The length of the CDR3 is 14 residues. Trimming shortened V by 4 bases and J by 1 base, and 10 bases separated the two germline ends. The CDR3 protein is CASSPVRGNTEAFF. DNA for the CDR3: TGTGCCAGCAGCCCCGTGCGGGGGAACACTGAAGCTTTCTTT.

The gene calls are TRBV6-1 and TRBJ1-5; 9 nucleotides line up with TRBD1. The CDR3 length is 18 residues. Trimming cost V 4 bases and J 4 bases; bases outside gene matches: 14. CDR1 MNHNS and CDR2 SASEGT come from the germline V gene. The CDR3 nucleotides read TGTGCCAGCAGTGCCAATGGACAGGGGCGAAGAGAAAATCAGCCCCAGCATTTT. Protein: CASSANGQGRRENQPQHF.